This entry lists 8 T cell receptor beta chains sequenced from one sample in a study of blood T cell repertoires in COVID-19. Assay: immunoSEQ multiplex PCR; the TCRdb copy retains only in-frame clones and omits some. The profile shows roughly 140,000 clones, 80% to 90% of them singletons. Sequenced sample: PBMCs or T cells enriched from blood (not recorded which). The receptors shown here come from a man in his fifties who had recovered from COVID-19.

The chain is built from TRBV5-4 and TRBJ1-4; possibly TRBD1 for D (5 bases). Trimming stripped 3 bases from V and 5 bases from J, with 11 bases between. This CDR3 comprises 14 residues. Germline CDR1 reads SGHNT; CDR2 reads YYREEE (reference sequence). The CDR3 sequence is CASSSGGLNEKLFF. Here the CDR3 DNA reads TGTGCCAGCAGCTCCGGGGGATTAAATGAAAAACTGTTTTTT.

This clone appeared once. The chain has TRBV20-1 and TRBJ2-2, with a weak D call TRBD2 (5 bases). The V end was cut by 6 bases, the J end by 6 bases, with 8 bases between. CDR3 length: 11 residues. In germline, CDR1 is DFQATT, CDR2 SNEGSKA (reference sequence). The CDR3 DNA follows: TGCAGTGCCGGGAAGTCCGGGGAGCTGTTTTTT. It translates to CSAGKSGELFF.

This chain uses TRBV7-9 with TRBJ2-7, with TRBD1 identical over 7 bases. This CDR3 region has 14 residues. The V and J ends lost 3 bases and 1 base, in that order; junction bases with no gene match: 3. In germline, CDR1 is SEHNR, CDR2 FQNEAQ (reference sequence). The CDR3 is CASSFTGVSYEQYF. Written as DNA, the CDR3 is TGTGCCAGCAGCTTCACAGGGGTTTCCTACGAGCAGTACTTC.

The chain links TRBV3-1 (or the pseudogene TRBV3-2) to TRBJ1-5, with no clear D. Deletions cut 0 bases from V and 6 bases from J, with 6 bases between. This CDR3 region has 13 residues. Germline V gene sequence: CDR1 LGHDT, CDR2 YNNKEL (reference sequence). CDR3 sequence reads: CASSQDISQPQHF. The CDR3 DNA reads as TGTGCCAGCAGCCAAGATATCAGTCAGCCCCAGCATTTT.

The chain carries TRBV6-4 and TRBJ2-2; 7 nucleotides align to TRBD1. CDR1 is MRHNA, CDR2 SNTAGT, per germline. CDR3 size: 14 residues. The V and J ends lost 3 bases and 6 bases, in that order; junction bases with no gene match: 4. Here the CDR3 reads CASSESGQAGELFF. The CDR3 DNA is TGTGCCAGCAGTGAATCCGGACAGGCCGGGGAGCTGTTTTTT.

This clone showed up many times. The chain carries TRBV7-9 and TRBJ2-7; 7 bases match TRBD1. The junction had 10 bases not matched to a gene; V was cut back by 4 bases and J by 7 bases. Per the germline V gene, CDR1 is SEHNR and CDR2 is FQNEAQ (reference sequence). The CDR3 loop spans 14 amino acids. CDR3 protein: CASSSEGAAWEQYF. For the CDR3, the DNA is TGTGCCAGCAGCTCCGAGGGGGCAGCCTGGGAGCAGTACTTC.

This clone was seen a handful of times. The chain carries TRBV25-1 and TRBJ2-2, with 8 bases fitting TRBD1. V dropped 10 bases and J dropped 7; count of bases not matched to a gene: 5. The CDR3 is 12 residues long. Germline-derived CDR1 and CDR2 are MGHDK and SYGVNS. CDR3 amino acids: CATDRGFGELFF. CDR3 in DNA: TGTGCCACCGACAGGGGTTTCGGGGAGCTGTTTTTT.

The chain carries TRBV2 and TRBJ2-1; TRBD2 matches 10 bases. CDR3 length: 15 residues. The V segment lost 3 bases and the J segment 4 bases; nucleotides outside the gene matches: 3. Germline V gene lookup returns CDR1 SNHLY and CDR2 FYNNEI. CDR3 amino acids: CASSDSGGSYNEQFF. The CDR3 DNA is TGTGCCAGCAGTGATAGCGGGGGGTCGTACAATGAGCAGTTCTTC.